The present T cell receptor beta chain was sequenced within a study of blood T cell repertoires in COVID-19 (TCRdb year 2020). Regarding the study in general: Samples from collaborators originated in the United States, Italy and Spain and spanned both the acute and convalescent phases of COVID-19. The prospective study material was composed of cDNA or gDNA derived from T cells, B-cell-depleted T cells, or PBMCs. Deeply sampled blood TCRbeta repertoires from subjects exposed to, actively infected with, or recovered from COVID-19 were included in the dataset. A freely available public database, intended as a resource for researchers studying the immune response to SARS-CoV-2, is where the repertoires were released. The samples were drawn from two sources: the first 160 participants of the ongoing ImmuneRACE study, and 950 to 1,500 subjects contributed by 6 global collaborators. Sample metadata almost always included a de-identified subject ID, COVID-19 status, age in years and sex. Where available, HLA class I and class II types were taken from metadata supplied by the sample provider and were not determined by assay-based typing.

At one collaborating source in Seattle, patients were enrolled during active infection and were followed longitudinally through the course of disease. Each collaborating institution followed its own protocols to collect whole blood in K2EDTA tubes. For TCRbeta analysis, collaborator samples were shipped as frozen whole blood, as isolated PBMCs, or as DNA extracted from either sample type. Comments on this clone: The antigen it binds to is not known. Base qualities are missing; no much larger clone stands one base away.

Broader findings and caveats from the paper: The amount of clinical and demographic metadata varied by source and participant and was provided uncurated.

TCRbeta CDR3 regions were amplified from genomic DNA using the immunoSEQ Assay, a bias-controlled multiplex PCR. The original methods were these. Within the assay, amplification of reference gene primers was used to estimate how many nucleated cells each sample contained. Sequence reads were collapsed and filtered to measure the absolute abundance of every unique TCRbeta CDR3 rearrangement. For each sample, productive Simpson clonality was calculated by taking the square root of Simpson's diversity index across productive rearrangements. As stored in TCRdb, this immuneACCESS dataset retains in-frame rearrangements with V and J assigned. A fraction of the clones does not appear; measured against another copy, unresolved V genes explain less than half of the discrepancy, and the remainder lacks a known reason. D and trimming come from the DNA, and the V and J calls and clone size come from that table. The sample yields fewer than 350,000 clones; 88% were counted once. 1.5% to 2% of the sample rests with the top ten.

The junction shows trimming of 1 base on V and 5 bases on J, plus 11 bases between the germline ends. The CDR3, cysteine through phenylalanine, is 14 amino acids long. CDR3 DNA only is kept here, 42 bases in frame from base 1. Reading the germline V gene gives CDR1 LGHNA and CDR2 YNFKEQ. The sequenced sample consisted of peripheral blood. Recombination linked TRBV4-2 to TRBJ1-1, with the D gene not clear enough to name. This receptor was identified in a woman aged 25 to 45 with COVID-19, enrolled during active disease. Read as DNA, the sequence is TGTGCCAGCAGCCAAGGAGGGTCGGAAACTGAAGCTTTCTTT. It specifies CASSQGGSETEAFF.